This TCR beta chain was identified during a study of cytomegalovirus exposure and HLA in healthy donors. V lost 6 bases to trimming and J lost 4 bases; unmatched junction nucleotides: 17. The CDR3 length is 18 residues. Germline lookup yields CDR1 MDHEN and CDR2 SYDVKM. The primer mix had 60 Vbeta and 13 Jbeta primers. The protocol was immunoSEQ multiplex PCR, while the TCRdb copy is restricted to in-frame clones and leaves out a portion. The sample shows roughly 170,000 clones, 70% to 80% of them seen only once. The sequencing input was PBMCs. The clonotype originates from a woman between 25 and 40 years old in good health and CMV-seropositive. J is TRBJ2-7 and V is TRBV28; 11 bases fit TRBD2. As DNA, the CDR3 is TGTGCCAGCAGCACGGATGGGGCTACACTAGCGGGGGAATACGAGCAGTACTTC. This gives the protein CASSTDGATLAGEYEQYF.